These T cell receptor beta chains were read from a single sample in a study of T cell repertoires in cytomegalovirus infection. TCRdb reanalysed the reads using MiXCR and keeps one entry per CDR3 protein. The sample lists nearly 700,000 distinct CDR3 sequences, about 33% occurring once. Their specific antigens are unknown. The input for sequencing was cultured PBMCs, taken from culture after CMV antigen stimulation. These receptors were obtained from a human donor in good health (CMV status not recorded). Some clones in this sample may be carry-over from other donors' samples. Both conserved end residues are part of each CDR3. A D gene is named only where the DNA matches it firmly. Clone size appears in some rows only: once, few, many, or a class for an expanded clone.

V	J	size	D	DNA	CDR3
TRBV12-3/TRBV12-4	TRBJ1-3	few	.	TGTGCCAGCAGTAACCGGGCCGCAATCTCTGGAAACACCATATATTTT	CASSNRAAISGNTIYF
TRBV3-1	TRBJ2-7	.	.	TGTGCCAGCAGCCAGGGGGCCGACGAGCAGTACTTC	CASSQGADEQYF
TRBV5-4	TRBJ1-1	.	TRBD1	TGTGCCAGCAGGCCCGACCCCACAGGGGTGGCTGAAGCTTTCTTT	CASRPDPTGVAEAFF
TRBV6-1	TRBJ1-2	few	.	TGTGCCAGCAGGGGACCTTGGGGTGCTAACTATGGCTACACCTTC	CASRGPWGANYGYTF
TRBV6-2/TRBV6-3	TRBJ1-5	.	.	TGTGCCAGCCACCGGGGCAAATATAGCAATCAGCCCCAGCATTTT	CASHRGKYSNQPQHF
TRBV27	TRBJ2-5	.	.	TGTGCCAGCGGCCTAGGGGTTGAGGAGACCCAGTACTTC	CASGLGVEETQYF
TRBV6-5	TRBJ2-1	few	.	TGTGCCAGCAGTTACACAGGTAGCTCCTACAATGAGCAGTTCTTC	CASSYTGSSYNEQFF
TRBV28	TRBJ2-7	.	.	TGTGCCAGCAGTTTGGTTCGGGGACTCTACGAGCAGTACTTC	CASSLVRGLYEQYF
TRBV7-6	TRBJ2-5	.	.	TGTGCCAGACTTATTAAAAATCCTGACGGGGAGACCCAGTACTTC	CARLIKNPDGETQYF
TRBV12-3/TRBV12-4	TRBJ1-2	.	.	TGTGCCAGCAGTTTAGATGGCTCCCCCGGGGGCTACACCTTC	CASSLDGSPGGYTF
TRBV20-1	TRBJ1-3	.	.	TGCAGTGCTAGATTGAGTCCCTCCTCTGGAAACACCATATATTTT	CSARLSPSSGNTIYF
TRBV7-6	TRBJ1-5	.	.	TGTGCCAGCAGCTTATATGGGGGAGCGCAGCCCCAGCATTTT	CASSLYGGAQPQHF
TRBV28	TRBJ2-1	once	.	TGTGCCAGCAGCCCCAGTGGGGGTTTTGATGAGCAGTTCTTC	CASSPSGGFDEQFF
TRBV11-2	TRBJ2-5	.	TRBD1	TGTGCCAGCAGCTTTTTGAGAGGGGGCGGGGAGACCCAGTACTTC	CASSFLRGGGETQYF
TRBV7-9	TRBJ2-3	.	TRBD2	TGTGCCAGCAGCTTCCCCGGGACTAGAGAAGATACGCAGTATTTT	CASSFPGTREDTQYF
TRBV11-2	TRBJ2-5	.	.	TGTGCCAGCAGCTTATCACGCTCCGAGGGGACCCAGTACTTC	CASSLSRSEGTQYF
TRBV28	TRBJ2-7	few	.	TGTGCCAGCAGTTTACCCGACGGGTTCGAGCAGTACTTC	CASSLPDGFEQYF
TRBV15	TRBJ2-7	.	.	TGTGCCACCAGCAGAGATCCCGGACGGCCCGTCTACGAGCAGTACTTC	CATSRDPGRPVYEQYF
TRBV20-1	TRBJ2-3	.	TRBD2	TGCAGCATTGAGCCTAGCGGGATTACGCAGTATTTT	CSIEPSGITQYF
TRBV4-2	TRBJ2-4	.	.	TGTGCCAGCAGCCAAGATGATGATTGGACTGCCAAAAACATTCAGTACTTC	CASSQDDDWTAKNIQYF
TRBV7-2	TRBJ2-3	few	TRBD2	TGTGCCAGCAGCCCCACGCTCGACAGCGGGGGTACGCAGTATTTT	CASSPTLDSGGTQYF
TRBV7-6	TRBJ2-7	.	.	TGTGCCAGCAGCGTCGGGGACTTGGCCAGGCAGTACTTC	CASSVGDLARQYF
TRBV4-3	TRBJ2-5	.	.	TGCGCCAGCAGCCAAGATTGGCAGGCGGGAGAGACCCAGTACTTC	CASSQDWQAGETQYF
TRBV4-1	TRBJ1-5	few	.	TGCGCCAGCAGCCAAGAACCCGGATATAGCAATCAGCCCCAGCATTTT	CASSQEPGYSNQPQHF
TRBV7-2	TRBJ1-1	few	.	TGTGCCAGCAGCTTCCGACAGGCTGGAGGGGCTTTCTTT	CASSFRQAGGAFF
TRBV28	TRBJ2-3	few	TRBD2	TGTGCCAGCAGCCTCGGGACTATCATCATGGATACGCAGTATTTT	CASSLGTIIMDTQYF
TRBV7-8	TRBJ1-1	many	.	TGTGCCAGCAGCTTTGACCCGAACACTGAAGCTTTCTTT	CASSFDPNTEAFF
TRBV7-2	TRBJ2-3	many	.	TGTGCCAGCAGCGGAAACTACCTGACTACAGATACGCAGTATTTT	CASSGNYLTTDTQYF
TRBV4-1	TRBJ1-6	.	.	TGCGCCAGCAGCCCTACAGGGAGTATACATTCACCCCTCCACTTT	CASSPTGSIHSPLHF
TRBV28	TRBJ2-1	.	.	TGTGCCAGCAGTTCCCTATTGGGGGGCCAATCCTACAATGAGCAGTTCTTC	CASSSLLGGQSYNEQFF
TRBV6-2/TRBV6-3	TRBJ2-7	.	TRBD1	TGTGCCAGCAGTCTTAAACGACAGGGTACCTACGAGCAGTACTTC	CASSLKRQGTYEQYF
TRBV7-8	TRBJ1-4	.	.	TGTGCCAGCAGCGCGGACAGCTTTGAAAAACTGTTTTTT	CASSADSFEKLFF
TRBV20-1	TRBJ2-7	.	.	TGCAGTCCTCGCCAGGGGCACGAGCAGTACTTC	CSPRQGHEQYF
TRBV12-3/TRBV12-4	TRBJ2-1	many	.	TGTGCCAGCAGTTCCCGGGACTCAGAACGGGCTGAGCAGTTCTTC	CASSSRDSERAEQFF
TRBV27	TRBJ1-6	.	TRBD1	TGTGCCAGCAGAGATTTAGGACAGGGGAGAGTTTCACCCCTCCACTTT	CASRDLGQGRVSPLHF
TRBV7-2	TRBJ1-5	many	.	TGTGCCAGCAGCTTGACCAGAGGGGATTCCCAGCATTTT	CASSLTRGDSQHF
TRBV4-3	TRBJ2-5	.	.	TGCGCCAGCAGCCACGCTTACAGGGTTGAGACCCAGTACTTC	CASSHAYRVETQYF
TRBV7-9	TRBJ2-2	.	TRBD2	TGTGCCAGCAGCATCGGACTAGCCGAGTCCCACACCGGGGAGCTGTTTTTT	CASSIGLAESHTGELFF
TRBV24-1	TRBJ2-3	.	.	TGTGCCACCAGTGGAGACACCGATACGCAGTATTTT	CATSGDTDTQYF
TRBV20-1	TRBJ1-5	.	.	TGCAGTGCTAGTAGAAGGTCCATAGGTGAGCCCCAGCATTTT	CSASRRSIGEPQHF
TRBV12-3/TRBV12-4	TRBJ2-7	.	.	TGTGCCAGCAGTCCAGGGTCCGCCTACGAGCAGTACTTC	CASSPGSAYEQYF
TRBV6-6	TRBJ2-6	few	.	TGTGCCAGCAACCCGTTTGGTGGTGGGGCCAACGTCCTGACTTTC	CASNPFGGGANVLTF
TRBV7-9	TRBJ1-2	few	.	TGTGCCAGCAGCTTAGTCGCCATGGCCTTC	CASSLVAMAF
TRBV11-2	TRBJ1-1	few	.	TGTGCCAGCAGCCTAGAGGAGATCACTGAAGCTTTCTTT	CASSLEEITEAFF
TRBV7-6	TRBJ1-6	many	.	TGTGCCAGCAGCGCTGGGCCACAGGGTTTCGGCGATTCACCCCTCCACTTT	CASSAGPQGFGDSPLHF
TRBV7-9	TRBJ2-1	.	TRBD2	TGTGCCAGCAGCCCAGCGGGGGCGGGTGAGCAGTTCTTC	CASSPAGAGEQFF
TRBV19	TRBJ1-1	.	.	TGTGCCAGTCGAGGTTGGGGGAACACTGAAGCTTTCTTT	CASRGWGNTEAFF
TRBV10-3	TRBJ2-5	few	TRBD1	TGTGCCATCAGTGATACAGGGGAGGAGACCCAGTACTTC	CAISDTGEETQYF
TRBV7-8	TRBJ2-1	.	TRBD2	TGTGCCAGCAGCTTCATCCCCCCCAGCGGGGGAGTTCAGAGAAATGAGCAGTTCTTC	CASSFIPPSGGVQRNEQFF
TRBV7-2	TRBJ2-1	.	TRBD2	TGTGCCAGCCGCAGCGTCGGGGGGAGCTCCTACAATGAGCAGTTCTTC	CASRSVGGSSYNEQFF